The clone carrying this T cell receptor (beta chain) has ten or more counts. Its antigen is as yet unknown. The data derive from a study of T-cell memory formation after mild COVID-19. Study-level background: Largely donor-specific sequence clusters came from a couple of donors.

Study-wide results and limits: That cross-reactive memory joined was suggested by some responding clones appearing in pre-infection memory. Shrinking CD4+ clones were chiefly CM and EM; CD8+ ones were chiefly EMRA.

The CDR3 loop spans 17 amino acids. Germline trimming cut 1 base from V and 4 bases from J; bases unmatched to any gene: 9. The germline V gene encodes CDR1 LGHDT and CDR2 YNNKEL (reference sequence). Each CDR3 protein is one row after TCRdb ran MiXCR on the 5' RACE reads. The data hold around 13,000 distinct CDR3 sequences, with around 12% observed a single time. This chain joins TRBV3-1 and TRBJ2-2; 7 bases align to TRBD1. The receptor was derived from an adult woman who had mild COVID-19 (a few samples of this study predate the infection). Cell type and time point are not known. Sequences were obtained from PBMCs or a T cell subset sorted from them (not recorded which). The CDR3 sequence is CASSQGGGQPLTGELFF. The CDR3 DNA reads TGTGCCAGCAGCCAAGGAGGGGGACAGCCCCTCACCGGGGAGCTGTTTTTT.